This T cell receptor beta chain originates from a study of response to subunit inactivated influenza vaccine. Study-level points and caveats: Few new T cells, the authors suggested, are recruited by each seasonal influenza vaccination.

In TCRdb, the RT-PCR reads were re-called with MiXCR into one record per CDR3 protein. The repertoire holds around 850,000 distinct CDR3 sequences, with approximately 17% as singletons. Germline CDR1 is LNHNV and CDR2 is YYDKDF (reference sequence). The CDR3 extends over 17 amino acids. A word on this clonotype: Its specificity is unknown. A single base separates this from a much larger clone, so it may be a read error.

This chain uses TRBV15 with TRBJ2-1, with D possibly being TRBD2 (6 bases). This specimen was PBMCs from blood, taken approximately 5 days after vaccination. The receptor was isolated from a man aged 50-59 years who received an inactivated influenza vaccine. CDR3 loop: CATSHSGLASSDNEQFF. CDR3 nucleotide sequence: TGTGCCACCAGCCATTCTGGCCTAGCGAGCTCCGACAATGAGCAGTTCTTC.